This T cell receptor beta chain was identified during a study of control samples from healthy donors and cancer patients. Sequencing was performed with immunoSEQ multiplex PCR; in TCRdb, only in-frame clones are kept and a portion is missing. The table lists fewer than 70,000 clones, 75% to 90% of them singletons. This clone occurred a few times. The CDR3 has 17 amino acids. The J segment lost 2 bases and the V segment lost 0 bases, leaving 8 bases of the junction unmatched. The germline V gene encodes CDR1 LNHNV and CDR2 YYDKDF (reference sequence). Sequenced input: PBMCs. The origin of this receptor is a woman aged 50 to 60 with lung cancer. The chain joins TRBV15 to TRBJ2-3; 7 bases are a match to TRBD2. CDR3 residues: CATSRDLNGGFTDTQYF. CDR3 nucleotide sequence: TGTGCCACCAGCAGAGATCTCAACGGGGGGTTCACAGATACGCAGTATTTT.